The clone carrying this TCR beta chain has just one count. Profiled with immunoSEQ multiplex PCR; TCRdb holds only in-frame clones, not every one. This sample has roughly 59,000 clones, with around 80% found just once. This record belongs to a study of blood T cell repertoires in COVID-19. Overall study: Acute and convalescent COVID-19 specimens originated in the United States, Italy and Spain. In each case, the material was cDNA or gDNA derived from T cells, B-cell-depleted T cells, or PBMCs.

This TCR was recovered from a man aged 80 or over with acute or convalescent COVID-19. Sample: peripheral blood.

The CDR3 DNA reads TGCGCCAGCAGTCCGAGGGGGGACAGACCCGAAAACATTCAGTACTTC. The encoded protein is CASSPRGDRPENIQYF. This rearrangement joins TRBV23-1 to TRBJ2-4; weak D call: TRBD1 (7 bases). TRBV23-1 belongs to the ORF category, with a function that is uncertain. Trimming shortened V by 4 bases and J by 5 bases, and 18 bases separated the two germline ends. The CDR3 length is 16 residues.